The subject of this entry is one T cell receptor (beta chain). The antigen this receptor binds is unknown. Base-call qualities are not available, and no considerably larger clone is one nucleotide away. Trimmed from V: 1 base; trimmed from J: 0 bases; junction bases lacking a gene match: 10. The CDR3, from cysteine to phenylalanine, totals 18 residues. Just the 54-base CDR3 DNA is kept, in frame starting at base 1. The germline V gene encodes CDR1 DFQATT and CDR2 SNEGSKA (reference sequence). Library preparation used RT-PCR. For sequencing, an Illumina HiSeq 2500 was employed. The raw public data were reprocessed by TCRdb itself: fastp quality trimming at Q25, MiXCR clonotype calling, in-frame beta chains only. Rows matching on CDR3 protein sequence are summarized as one entry with the most common DNA and genes. In this sample the table shows about 650,000 distinct CDR3 sequences, 14% of which occur a single time. The ten biggest clones cover approximately 7.6% of the sample.

The data belong to a study of response to subunit inactivated influenza vaccine listed by TCRdb under 2018. Describing the broader study: The study used deep quantitative T cell receptor repertoire profiling to track responses to a trivalent subunit inactivated influenza vaccine.

Here is what the overall study found, with its caveats: It was suggested by the authors that each seasonal influenza vaccination may recruit only a limited number of new T cells.

This clonotype originated in a man aged 45-65 years who received an inactivated influenza vaccine. Donor details come from another sample of the same person, matched by shared clones. The chain employs TRBV20-1 and TRBJ2-1; TRBD2 matches 9 bases in the middle. The material sequenced was PBMCs from blood, taken 14 to 15 days before vaccination. Here is the DNA: TGCAGTGCTAGAGTCGTCGGACTAGCGTCCAGCTCCTACAATGAGCAGTTCTTC. This is translated as CSARVVGLASSSYNEQFF.